The TCR beta chain described here comes from a study of cytomegalovirus exposure and HLA in healthy donors. As for the study in general: For the approximately 400 genotyped donors, more than 80% fell within the Caucasian-associated ancestry cluster. Broader study findings: The dataset shows that most TCR sequences were rare, while some public TCRs occurred in many donors.

The germline gives CDR1 SGDLS, CDR2 YYNGEE. The junction had 4 bases not matched to a gene; V was cut back by 3 bases and J by 6 bases. This CDR3 has 15 amino acids. Regarding this clone: Its antigen remains unidentified.

The PCR made use of 60 Vbeta and 13 Jbeta primers. Assay: immunoSEQ multiplex PCR; the TCRdb copy retains only in-frame clones and omits some. The sample has some 170,000 clones, 65% to 80% seen once; the top ten hold just under 3%. The rearrangement links TRBV9 to TRBJ1-6; 9 nucleotides agree with TRBD1. Sequencing was done on a sample of PBMCs. The receptor comes from a woman aged 45-60 years in good health and CMV-seropositive. This CDR3 is CASSAGQGGNSPLHF. The CDR3 DNA is TGTGCCAGCAGCGCGGGACAGGGTGGTAATTCACCCCTCCACTTT.